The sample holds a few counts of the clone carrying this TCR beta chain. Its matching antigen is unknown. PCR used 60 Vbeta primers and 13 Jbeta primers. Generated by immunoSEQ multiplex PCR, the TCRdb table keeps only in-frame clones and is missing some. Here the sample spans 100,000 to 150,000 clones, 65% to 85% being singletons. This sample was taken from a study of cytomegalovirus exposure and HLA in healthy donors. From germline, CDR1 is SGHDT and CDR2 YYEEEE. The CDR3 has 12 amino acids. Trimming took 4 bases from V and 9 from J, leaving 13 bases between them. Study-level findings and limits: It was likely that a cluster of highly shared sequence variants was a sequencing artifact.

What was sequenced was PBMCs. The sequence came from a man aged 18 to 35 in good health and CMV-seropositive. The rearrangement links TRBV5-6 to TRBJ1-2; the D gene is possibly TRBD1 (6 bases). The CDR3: CASSVPQGSYTF. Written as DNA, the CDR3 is TGTGCCAGCAGCGTCCCTCAGGGGAGCTACACCTTC. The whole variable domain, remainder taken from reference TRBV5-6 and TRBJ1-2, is DAGVTQSPTHLIKTRGQQVTLRCSPKSGHDTVSWYQQALGQGPQFIFQYYEEEERQRGNFPDRFSGHQFPNYSSELNVNALLLGDSALYLCASSVPQGSYTFGSGTRLTVV.